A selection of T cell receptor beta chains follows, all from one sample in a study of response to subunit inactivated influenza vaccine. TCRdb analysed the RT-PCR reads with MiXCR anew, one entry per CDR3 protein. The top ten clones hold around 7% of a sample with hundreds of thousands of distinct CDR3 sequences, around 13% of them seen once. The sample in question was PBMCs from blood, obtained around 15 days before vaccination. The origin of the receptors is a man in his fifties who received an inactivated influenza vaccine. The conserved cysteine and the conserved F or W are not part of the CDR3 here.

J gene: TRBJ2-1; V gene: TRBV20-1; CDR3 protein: SAQFNEQF
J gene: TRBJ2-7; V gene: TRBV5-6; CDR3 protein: ASSHTGGVEQY
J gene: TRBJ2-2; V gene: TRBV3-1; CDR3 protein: ASSQGQATGELF
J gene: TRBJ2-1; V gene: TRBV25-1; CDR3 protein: ASSLSGSRDEQF
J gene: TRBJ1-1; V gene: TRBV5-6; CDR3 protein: ASSKQGIGAF
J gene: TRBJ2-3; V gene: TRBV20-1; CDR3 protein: SARAPLQTSTDTQY
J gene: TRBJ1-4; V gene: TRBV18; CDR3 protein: ASSPRTATNEKLF
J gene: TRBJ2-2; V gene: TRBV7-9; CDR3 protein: ASSIQGGNTGELF
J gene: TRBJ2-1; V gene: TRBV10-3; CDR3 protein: AISDGLAGANEQF
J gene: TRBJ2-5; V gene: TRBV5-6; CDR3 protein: ASSPGLRGQTQETQY
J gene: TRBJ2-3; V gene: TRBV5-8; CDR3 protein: ASSPDRDTQY
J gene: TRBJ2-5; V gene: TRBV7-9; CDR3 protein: ASSSGLAGGSETQY
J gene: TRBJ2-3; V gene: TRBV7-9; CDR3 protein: ASSSLQGRDTQY
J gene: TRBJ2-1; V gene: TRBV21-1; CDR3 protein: ASSKRLTGEICDEQF
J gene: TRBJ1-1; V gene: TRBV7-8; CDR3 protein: ASSYRDFQGTEAF
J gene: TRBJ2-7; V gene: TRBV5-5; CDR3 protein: ASSFWGGERGSYEQY
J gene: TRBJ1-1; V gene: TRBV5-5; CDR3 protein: ASRLSDTRNTEAF
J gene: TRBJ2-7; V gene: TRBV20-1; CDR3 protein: SALSRAGPYEQY
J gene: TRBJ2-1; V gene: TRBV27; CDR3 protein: ASSFAGGLGNEQF
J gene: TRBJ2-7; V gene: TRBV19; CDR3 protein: ASSIGTSYEQY
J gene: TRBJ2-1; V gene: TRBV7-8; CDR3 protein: ASSREAGLEQF
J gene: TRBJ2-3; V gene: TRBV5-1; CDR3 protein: ASSIGTGGADTQY
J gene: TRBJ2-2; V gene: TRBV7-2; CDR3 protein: ASRGGMQNTGELF
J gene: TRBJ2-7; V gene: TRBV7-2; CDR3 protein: ASSLQQGRPYEQY
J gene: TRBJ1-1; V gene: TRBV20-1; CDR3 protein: SARAQRMNTEAF
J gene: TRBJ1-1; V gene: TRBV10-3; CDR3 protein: AGGSNTEAF
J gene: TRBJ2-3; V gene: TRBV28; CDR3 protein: ASSLWGTSTDTQY
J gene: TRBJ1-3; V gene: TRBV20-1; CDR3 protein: SARARGENTIY
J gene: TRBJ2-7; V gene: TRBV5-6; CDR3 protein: ASSLRGTNEQY
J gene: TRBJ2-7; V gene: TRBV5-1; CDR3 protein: ASSPGPDSYEQY
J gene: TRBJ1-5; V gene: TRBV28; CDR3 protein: ASSLLINQPQH
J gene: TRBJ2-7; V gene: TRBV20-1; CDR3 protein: SARETGTGLYEQY
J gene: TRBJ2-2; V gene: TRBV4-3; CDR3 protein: ASSPNLQREVSNTGELF
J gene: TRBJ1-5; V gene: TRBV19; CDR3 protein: ASSIGGTGNQPQH
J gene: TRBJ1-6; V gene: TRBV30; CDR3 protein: AWSLRQGRSNSPLH
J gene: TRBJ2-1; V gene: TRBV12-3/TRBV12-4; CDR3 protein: ASSPGLADLRGEQF
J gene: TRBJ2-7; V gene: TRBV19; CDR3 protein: ASSQRGELYEQY
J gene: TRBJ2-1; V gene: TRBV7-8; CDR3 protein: ASSPAGGRSSYNEQF
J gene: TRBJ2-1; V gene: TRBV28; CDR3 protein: ASKVLGINEQF
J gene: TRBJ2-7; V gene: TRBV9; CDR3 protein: ASSVRGWDEQY
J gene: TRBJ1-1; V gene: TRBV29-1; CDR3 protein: SVPDSATEAF
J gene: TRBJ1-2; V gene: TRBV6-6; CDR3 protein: ASSYRGS
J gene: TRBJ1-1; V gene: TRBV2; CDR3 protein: ASSPRGGLSEAF
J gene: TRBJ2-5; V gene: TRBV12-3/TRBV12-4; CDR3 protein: ASSPLFLEETQY
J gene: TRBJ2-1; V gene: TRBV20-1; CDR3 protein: SASPNNEQF
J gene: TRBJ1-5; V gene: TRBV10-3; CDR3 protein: ATALHRNSNQPQH
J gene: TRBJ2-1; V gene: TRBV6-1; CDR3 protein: ASRISGGGYNEQF
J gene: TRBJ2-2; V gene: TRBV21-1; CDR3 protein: ASFEGYTGELF
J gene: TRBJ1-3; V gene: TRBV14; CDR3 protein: ASSLSLYSGNTIY
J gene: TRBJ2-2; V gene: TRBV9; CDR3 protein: ASSVAGAIRIGELF
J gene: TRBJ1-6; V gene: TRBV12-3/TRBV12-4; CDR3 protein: ASSPGDRGGSPLH
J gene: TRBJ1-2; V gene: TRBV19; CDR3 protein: AAGTGVYGYT
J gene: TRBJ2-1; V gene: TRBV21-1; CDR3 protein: ASSKVVSGRARGEQF
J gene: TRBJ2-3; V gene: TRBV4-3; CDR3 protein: ASSQGRYTTSTDTQY
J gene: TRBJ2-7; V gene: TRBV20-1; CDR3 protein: SAGSLGVGSYEQY
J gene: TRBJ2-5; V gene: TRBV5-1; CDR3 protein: ASSRRQAQETQY
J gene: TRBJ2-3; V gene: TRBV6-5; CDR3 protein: ASSYRRLNTDTQY
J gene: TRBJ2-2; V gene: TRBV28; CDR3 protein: ASSLPGTAIGELF
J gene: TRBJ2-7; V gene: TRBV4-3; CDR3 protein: ASSQSWTPDEQY
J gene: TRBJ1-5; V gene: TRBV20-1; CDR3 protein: SAESSVGNQPQH